This entry describes one T cell receptor beta chain. Its specificity is unknown. Clones were sequenced by immunoSEQ multiplex PCR, and TCRdb holds only the in-frame ones, with some missing. The sample lists about 350,000 clones; 80% to 90% were seen once. Noted treatment: some 20 received Ad26.COV2.S at low or high dose, single or two shots; roughly 5 received placebo; per-sample allocation not given. Day 63 after the first vaccine or placebo injection was the time point for sampling. A Boston donor was an adult aged 18-55 years. The sample belongs to a study of Ad26.COV2.S vaccination and SARS-CoV-2 variants. Study information: Ad26.COV2.S, an intramuscular injection, was given once or twice 56 days apart.

Study observations and caveats: Placebo and vaccine recipients had non-spike TCR breadth that was similar. Analyses of TCR breadth and depth may have underestimated total T cell responses.

Here the sequenced sample was peripheral blood, taken in a trial of Ad26.COV2.S vaccine versus placebo. The source is a person between 18 and 59 years old who received the Ad26.COV2.S COVID-19 vaccine or a placebo.

In DNA form, the CDR3 reads TGTGCCAGCAGCGTTTCGGACTCCAACACTGAAGCTTTCTTT. This codes for CASSVSDSNTEAFF. The chain couples TRBV9 to TRBJ1-1; D unresolved. Between the trimmed V and J ends, which lost 2 bases and 2 bases, there was a span of 10 bases. Per germline, CDR1 SGDLS and CDR2 YYNGEE. The CDR3 is 14 residues long.